This is a list of T cell receptor beta chains from one sample in a study of blood T cell repertoires in COVID-19. The data were produced by immunoSEQ multiplex PCR, yet TCRdb's version contains in-frame clones alone and is incomplete. The sample has 40,000 to 55,000 clones, 70% to 85% seen once; the top ten hold about 8%. The sample was peripheral blood. These receptors all stem from a human donor in a cohort sampled during active COVID-19. Each CDR3 is given with its conserved first and last residue. D genes are given only for firm matches. Not all rows give a size; the values are once, few, many and, for expanded clones, a class.

d_gene: TRBD1
j_gene: TRBJ2-2
abundance: NA
v_gene: TRBV2
CDR3nt: TGTGCCAGCAGGAGGACAGGCACCGGGGAGCTGTTTTTT
CDR3aa: CASRRTGTGELFF

d_gene: NA
j_gene: TRBJ2-3
abundance: NA
v_gene: TRBV30
CDR3nt: TGTGCCTGGAGCGAGCTGCCTCGGGATACGCAGTATTTT
CDR3aa: CAWSELPRDTQYF

d_gene: TRBD2
j_gene: TRBJ2-7
abundance: NA
v_gene: TRBV9
CDR3nt: TGTGCCAGCAGCAAGATAGCGGGAGCGGTTACGTACGAGCAGTACTTC
CDR3aa: CASSKIAGAVTYEQYF

d_gene: NA
j_gene: TRBJ1-2
abundance: NA
v_gene: TRBV6-2/TRBV6-3
CDR3nt: TGTGCCAGCAGTTACCCAGGGACTAACTATGGCTACACCTTC
CDR3aa: CASSYPGTNYGYTF

d_gene: TRBD2
j_gene: TRBJ2-7
abundance: NA
v_gene: TRBV7-2
CDR3nt: TGTGCCAGCAGCTTGGTTAGCGGGGGTGCCTACGAGCAGTACTTC
CDR3aa: CASSLVSGGAYEQYF

d_gene: TRBD1
j_gene: TRBJ1-1
abundance: NA
v_gene: TRBV9
CDR3nt: TGTGCCAGCAGCCCCGCCCTCTTGGGACAGGGAAACACTGAAGCTTTCTTT
CDR3aa: CASSPALLGQGNTEAFF

d_gene: TRBD2
j_gene: TRBJ2-5
abundance: NA
v_gene: TRBV10-3
CDR3nt: TGTGCCATCAGTGAGGGACTAGGACCCCAAGAGACCCAGTACTTC
CDR3aa: CAISEGLGPQETQYF

d_gene: TRBD2
j_gene: TRBJ2-5
abundance: NA
v_gene: TRBV7-9
CDR3nt: TGTGCCAGCAGCTTAGATCCGGGAGGGGGGACCCAGTACTTC
CDR3aa: CASSLDPGGGTQYF

d_gene: TRBD1
j_gene: TRBJ1-2
abundance: NA
v_gene: TRBV7-8
CDR3nt: TGTGCCAGCAGCCGGGACAGGAACTATGGCTACACCTTC
CDR3aa: CASSRDRNYGYTF

d_gene: NA
j_gene: TRBJ2-2
abundance: NA
v_gene: TRBV29-1
CDR3nt: TGCAGCGCTTCAGACAGGGCGGGGACGGGGACGGTACTGTTTTTT
CDR3aa: CSASDRAGTGTVLFF

d_gene: NA
j_gene: TRBJ2-3
abundance: NA
v_gene: TRBV7-9
CDR3nt: TGTGCCAGCAGCCCGACTGGTAGTCCAGATACGCAGTATTTT
CDR3aa: CASSPTGSPDTQYF

d_gene: NA
j_gene: TRBJ1-1
abundance: NA
v_gene: TRBV7-2
CDR3nt: TGTGCCAGCAGCTTTCGGACTGGCGGGGGTGAAGCTTTCTTT
CDR3aa: CASSFRTGGGEAFF

d_gene: TRBD1
j_gene: TRBJ2-3
abundance: once
v_gene: TRBV12-5
CDR3nt: TGTGCTAGTGACTTGGGACAGGGGGCTTCGGATACGCAGTATTTT
CDR3aa: CASDLGQGASDTQYF

d_gene: NA
j_gene: TRBJ2-3
abundance: NA
v_gene: TRBV5-5
CDR3nt: TGTGCCAGCCAGAACAGGACAGATACGCAGTATTTT
CDR3aa: CASQNRTDTQYF

d_gene: NA
j_gene: TRBJ1-1
abundance: NA
v_gene: TRBV30
CDR3nt: TGTGCCTGGAGTGTAGGGAGACCGAACACTGAAGCTTTCTTT
CDR3aa: CAWSVGRPNTEAFF

d_gene: NA
j_gene: TRBJ2-5
abundance: once
v_gene: TRBV12-5
CDR3nt: TGTGCTAGTGCCGCGGCGGGTTCCCAAGAGACCCAGTACTTC
CDR3aa: CASAAAGSQETQYF

d_gene: TRBD2
j_gene: TRBJ2-1
abundance: few
v_gene: TRBV7-2
CDR3nt: TGTGCCAGCAGCCCCGATCTAGCGGGAAATGAGCAGTTCTTC
CDR3aa: CASSPDLAGNEQFF

d_gene: TRBD1
j_gene: TRBJ1-6
abundance: NA
v_gene: TRBV6-2/TRBV6-3
CDR3nt: TGTGCCAGCAGTTCCAGACAGGGAAATTCACCCCTCCACTTT
CDR3aa: CASSSRQGNSPLHF

d_gene: TRBD1
j_gene: TRBJ1-1
abundance: NA
v_gene: TRBV11-2
CDR3nt: TGTGCCAGCAGCGAGCGGACAGGGAACACTGAAGCTTTCTTT
CDR3aa: CASSERTGNTEAFF

d_gene: TRBD1
j_gene: TRBJ1-2
abundance: NA
v_gene: TRBV19
CDR3nt: TGTGCCAGTCGAAGGAGACGAGCACCGACAGGGTCTGTCGACTATGGCTACACCTTC
CDR3aa: CASRRRRAPTGSVDYGYTF

d_gene: TRBD2
j_gene: TRBJ2-7
abundance: NA
v_gene: TRBV5-1
CDR3nt: TGCGCCAGCAGCCATGGTGGGGGGGAAATCTACGAGCAGTACTTC
CDR3aa: CASSHGGGEIYEQYF

d_gene: TRBD2
j_gene: TRBJ2-7
abundance: once
v_gene: TRBV11-2
CDR3nt: TGTGCCAGCAGCATTGCGACTAGCTTCTACGAGCAGTACTTC
CDR3aa: CASSIATSFYEQYF

d_gene: NA
j_gene: TRBJ1-1
abundance: NA
v_gene: TRBV27
CDR3nt: TGTGCCAGCCAGCCGGACAACAGGAACACTGAAGCTTTCTTT
CDR3aa: CASQPDNRNTEAFF

d_gene: TRBD2
j_gene: TRBJ2-3
abundance: NA
v_gene: TRBV4-3
CDR3nt: TGCGCCAGCAGCCAAGGGGGACTAGCGGGAGGGCCTGGGACAGATACGCAGTATTTT
CDR3aa: CASSQGGLAGGPGTDTQYF

d_gene: TRBD1
j_gene: TRBJ1-4
abundance: NA
v_gene: TRBV10-3
CDR3nt: TGTGCCATCGGGAATCCGGGACAGGGGAATGAAAAACTGTTTTTT
CDR3aa: CAIGNPGQGNEKLFF

d_gene: TRBD1
j_gene: TRBJ1-5
abundance: NA
v_gene: TRBV6-2/TRBV6-3
CDR3nt: TGTGCCAGCAGTTACTCGTTGGGACAGGGGCTTCATCAGCCCCAGCATTTT
CDR3aa: CASSYSLGQGLHQPQHF

d_gene: NA
j_gene: TRBJ2-5
abundance: NA
v_gene: TRBV7-8
CDR3nt: TGTGCCAGCAGCTTAGGAGGCGAGGGGACCCAGTACTTC
CDR3aa: CASSLGGEGTQYF

d_gene: TRBD2
j_gene: TRBJ2-1
abundance: NA
v_gene: TRBV14
CDR3nt: TGTGCCAGCAGCCGAGGGACTAGCGGGGACCAGTTCTTC
CDR3aa: CASSRGTSGDQFF

d_gene: NA
j_gene: TRBJ2-3
abundance: NA
v_gene: TRBV6-5
CDR3nt: TGTGCCAGCAGTTCGGAGTCAGATACGCAGTATTTT
CDR3aa: CASSSESDTQYF

d_gene: TRBD2
j_gene: TRBJ2-1
abundance: NA
v_gene: TRBV7-9
CDR3nt: TGTGCCAGCAGCTCCAGGACTAGCGGTGAGCAGTTCTTC
CDR3aa: CASSSRTSGEQFF

d_gene: NA
j_gene: TRBJ1-2
abundance: NA
v_gene: TRBV24-1
CDR3nt: TGTGCCACCAGTGAAACAGATTACTATGGCTACACCTTC
CDR3aa: CATSETDYYGYTF

d_gene: NA
j_gene: TRBJ2-1
abundance: NA
v_gene: TRBV6-6
CDR3nt: TGTGCCAGCAAGCCTAGCCCCTACAATGAGCAGTTCTTC
CDR3aa: CASKPSPYNEQFF

d_gene: NA
j_gene: TRBJ2-1
abundance: NA
v_gene: TRBV7-2
CDR3nt: TGTGCCAGCAGCTTTCGGGGTTCTTTTGATGAGCAGTTCTTC
CDR3aa: CASSFRGSFDEQFF

d_gene: TRBD2
j_gene: TRBJ2-5
abundance: NA
v_gene: TRBV7-7
CDR3nt: TGTGCTAGCAGCCCAGGCACTAGCGGGCCTAGGGAGACCCAGTACTTC
CDR3aa: CASSPGTSGPRETQYF

d_gene: TRBD2
j_gene: TRBJ2-1
abundance: NA
v_gene: TRBV3-1/TRBV3-2
CDR3nt: TGTGCCAGCAGCCAAGATAGAGCGGGGAGCTCCTACAATGAGCAGTTCTTC
CDR3aa: CASSQDRAGSSYNEQFF

d_gene: NA
j_gene: TRBJ1-5
abundance: NA
v_gene: TRBV5-5
CDR3nt: TGTGCCAGCAGCTTGGAGGGGCTCTCGGATCAGCCCCAGCATTTT
CDR3aa: CASSLEGLSDQPQHF

d_gene: NA
j_gene: TRBJ1-2
abundance: few
v_gene: TRBV6-5
CDR3nt: TGTGCCAGCAGTTACTCTGGGGCAGCCCCCTATGGCTACACCTTC
CDR3aa: CASSYSGAAPYGYTF

d_gene: TRBD1
j_gene: TRBJ2-3
abundance: NA
v_gene: TRBV14
CDR3nt: TGTGCCAGCAGCCAAGGGACAGGTCTTCGCACAGATACGCAGTATTTT
CDR3aa: CASSQGTGLRTDTQYF

d_gene: TRBD1
j_gene: TRBJ2-7
abundance: NA
v_gene: TRBV2
CDR3nt: TGTGCCAGCAGTGTGTCCCAGGGGGCCTCGTTCCGGGGGTACTTC
CDR3aa: CASSVSQGASFRGYF

d_gene: NA
j_gene: TRBJ1-1
abundance: NA
v_gene: TRBV10-3
CDR3nt: TGTGCCATCAGTGCCCGGGACACCGATGAAGCTTTCTTT
CDR3aa: CAISARDTDEAFF

d_gene: NA
j_gene: TRBJ2-5
abundance: NA
v_gene: TRBV23-1
CDR3nt: TGCGCCAGCAGTCAATCGGCAGGGGAGAAGACCCAGTACTTC
CDR3aa: CASSQSAGEKTQYF

d_gene: NA
j_gene: TRBJ1-2
abundance: NA
v_gene: TRBV19
CDR3nt: TGTGCCAGTAGTATCGGCGGGGGCGTCTATGGCTACACCTTC
CDR3aa: CASSIGGGVYGYTF

d_gene: TRBD1
j_gene: TRBJ1-1
abundance: NA
v_gene: TRBV24-1
CDR3nt: TGTGCCACCAGGAGGACAGGGGGCACGAACACTGAAGCTTTCTTT
CDR3aa: CATRRTGGTNTEAFF

d_gene: TRBD2
j_gene: TRBJ2-7
abundance: NA
v_gene: TRBV14
CDR3nt: TGTGCCAGCAGCCCCCGACTAGCGGGGTCGTACGAGCAGTACTTC
CDR3aa: CASSPRLAGSYEQYF

d_gene: TRBD2
j_gene: TRBJ2-3
abundance: NA
v_gene: TRBV7-6
CDR3nt: TGTGCCAGCAGGTTAGCGGGCGGGGTCACAGATACGCAGTATTTT
CDR3aa: CASRLAGGVTDTQYF

d_gene: NA
j_gene: TRBJ1-5
abundance: once
v_gene: TRBV6-6
CDR3nt: TGTGCCAGCAGTCCCCTCGCCCCGCAGGGGAGCAATCAGCCCCAGCATTTT
CDR3aa: CASSPLAPQGSNQPQHF

d_gene: TRBD2
j_gene: TRBJ2-1
abundance: few
v_gene: TRBV6-5
CDR3nt: TGTGCCAGCAGACTAGCGGGAGGCAATGAGCAGTTCTTC
CDR3aa: CASRLAGGNEQFF

d_gene: NA
j_gene: TRBJ2-7
abundance: once
v_gene: TRBV19
CDR3nt: TGTGCCAGTAGTTCCCGGGGGACGAGCTCCTACGAGCAGTACTTC
CDR3aa: CASSSRGTSSYEQYF

d_gene: NA
j_gene: TRBJ2-1
abundance: once
v_gene: TRBV2
CDR3nt: TGTGCCAGCAGTCCCTACGATGAGCAGTTCTTC
CDR3aa: CASSPYDEQFF

d_gene: TRBD2
j_gene: TRBJ2-2
abundance: NA
v_gene: TRBV7-8
CDR3nt: TGTGCCAGCAGCCCCGGACTAGCGGGAGGCACCGGGGAGCTGTTTTTT
CDR3aa: CASSPGLAGGTGELFF

d_gene: NA
j_gene: TRBJ1-3
abundance: NA
v_gene: TRBV7-2
CDR3nt: TGTGCCAGCAGCTTATTCCAGGGTATCGGATCTGGAAACACCATATATTTT
CDR3aa: CASSLFQGIGSGNTIYF

d_gene: TRBD1
j_gene: TRBJ2-4
abundance: NA
v_gene: TRBV7-9
CDR3nt: TGTGCCAGCAGCGGGCGACAGGGTGGAGCCAAAAACATTCAGTACTTC
CDR3aa: CASSGRQGGAKNIQYF

d_gene: TRBD2
j_gene: TRBJ2-7
abundance: NA
v_gene: TRBV5-1
CDR3nt: TGCGCCAGCAGCTTTAGCGGGAGCTCCTACGAGCAGTACTTC
CDR3aa: CASSFSGSSYEQYF

d_gene: TRBD2
j_gene: TRBJ2-5
abundance: NA
v_gene: TRBV12-3/TRBV12-4
CDR3nt: TGTGCCAGCGCGGGGGATCAGGCCGCCCAGTACTTC
CDR3aa: CASAGDQAAQYF

d_gene: TRBD1
j_gene: TRBJ1-2
abundance: once
v_gene: TRBV27
CDR3nt: TGTGCCAGCAGTTTAACCCCAGGGGGAAGCTATGGCTACACCTTC
CDR3aa: CASSLTPGGSYGYTF

d_gene: NA
j_gene: TRBJ1-1
abundance: NA
v_gene: TRBV25-1
CDR3nt: TGTGCCAGCAGGAGGGCCACTGAAGCTTTCTTT
CDR3aa: CASRRATEAFF

d_gene: TRBD2
j_gene: TRBJ2-7
abundance: few
v_gene: TRBV13
CDR3nt: TGTGCCAGCAGCCTGGGGACTAGCGGAAACTACTCCTACGAGCAGTACTTC
CDR3aa: CASSLGTSGNYSYEQYF

d_gene: NA
j_gene: TRBJ1-1
abundance: NA
v_gene: TRBV7-6
CDR3nt: TGTGCCAGCAGCTCGACGACAGGATGGAACACTGAAGCTTTCTTT
CDR3aa: CASSSTTGWNTEAFF

d_gene: TRBD2
j_gene: TRBJ2-2
abundance: NA
v_gene: TRBV7-2
CDR3nt: TGTGCCAGCAGCCTGGGACTAGACACCGGGGAGCTGTTTTTT
CDR3aa: CASSLGLDTGELFF

d_gene: NA
j_gene: TRBJ1-1
abundance: NA
v_gene: TRBV5-4
CDR3nt: TGTGCCAGCACCCTCTCCGGAGGGCACCTGAACACTGAAGCTTTCTTT
CDR3aa: CASTLSGGHLNTEAFF